Listed here are 28 T cell receptor beta chains from one sample, sequenced in a study of OX40 agonist ivuxolimab in advanced cancers. This table comes from immunoSEQ multiplex PCR, and its TCRdb copy is limited to in-frame clones, with some not included. The sample contains 32,000 or so clones, roughly 80% of which appear only once. The material sequenced was CD4+ or CD8+ T cells sorted from blood, taken in a trial of the OX40 agonist ivuxolimab. These receptors were taken from an adult with an advanced solid tumor such as melanoma, head and neck, liver or kidney cancer.

The rearrangement joins TRBV18 to TRBJ1-6; 9 nucleotides agree with TRBD1. V was clipped by 3 bases and J by 7 bases; unmatched bases: 7. The CDR3 spans 16 residues. The germline V gene has CDR1 KGHSH and CDR2 LQKENI. The CDR3 protein is CASSPLQGAENSPLHF. Written as DNA, the CDR3 is TGTGCCAGCTCACCCCTACAGGGGGCCGAGAATTCACCCCTCCACTTT.

This clone was observed a few times. V gene TRBV15 combines with J gene TRBJ2-1; TRBD1 matches 9 bases. V lost 3 bases, J lost 8 bases, and 5 bases stayed unmatched. Germline lookup yields CDR1 LNHNV and CDR2 YYDKDF (reference sequence). CDR3 length equals 14 residues. The CDR3, as DNA: TGTGCCACCAGCAGTCAGGGACAGGGTTATGAGCAGTTCTTC. Translated: CATSSQGQGYEQFF.

In nucleotides, the CDR3 is TGTGCCTGGAGTCCCCCCGGGACAGGGGGCTGGTCCCATGGCTACACCTTC. This codes for CAWSPPGTGGWSHGYTF. The rearrangement links TRBV30 to TRBJ1-2, with TRBD1 matching 12 bases. Trimming took 2 bases from V and 6 from J; bases not matched to a gene: 13. CDR1 and CDR2 from the germline V gene are GTSNPN and SVGIG (reference sequence). The CDR3 has 17 amino acids.

J is TRBJ2-3 and V is TRBV2; 8 bases align to TRBD2. This CDR3 is built from 15 residues. The germline CDR1 and CDR2 sequences are SNHLY and FYNNEI. J was trimmed by 0 bases and V by 3 bases; bases with no gene match: 2. The CDR3 DNA reads TGTGCCAGCAGTGAGAGCGGGGGCAGCACAGATACGCAGTATTTT. It specifies CASSESGGSTDTQYF. The complete variable domain, with remaining parts taken from reference TRBV2 and TRBJ2-3, reads EPEVTQTPSHQVTQMGQEVILRCVPISNHLYFYWYRQILGQKVEFLVSFYNNEISEKSEIFDDQFSVERPDGSNFTLKIRSTKLEDSAMYFCASSESGGSTDTQYFGPGTRLTVL.

The chain is built from TRBV7-3 and TRBJ2-3, with D possibly being TRBD2 (6 bases). Germline CDR1 and CDR2: SGHTA and FQGTGA. Trimming removed 5 bases from V and 0 bases from J, with 15 bases in between. The CDR3 loop spans 16 amino acids. The CDR3 protein is CASSPGGSGSTDTQYF. The CDR3 DNA reads TGTGCCAGCAGCCCAGGAGGTAGCGGCAGCACAGATACGCAGTATTTT.

The rearrangement uses TRBV18 and TRBJ2-7; possibly TRBD1 for D (6 bases). This CDR3 comprises 14 residues. V dropped 4 bases and J dropped 5 bases, with 15 bases sitting between them. The germline V gene encodes CDR1 KGHSH and CDR2 LQKENI. This CDR3 is CASSLGQLLHEQYF. CDR3 nucleotides: TGTGCCAGCTCACTAGGACAGCTCCTCCACGAGCAGTACTTC.

The CDR3, as DNA: TGTGCCAGCAGCTTCGACGGTGGAAACACCATATATTTT. Amino acids: CASSFDGGNTIYF. J is TRBJ1-3 and V is TRBV9; the D is unclear. This CDR3 contains 13 residues. Germline V gives CDR1 SGDLS, CDR2 YYNGEE. V lost 4 bases and J lost 3, with 8 bases in between.

The rearrangement links TRBV30 to TRBJ1-5, with TRBD1 as a possible D gene (5 bases). The length of the CDR3 is 13 residues. CDR1 is GTSNPN, CDR2 SVGIG, per germline (reference sequence). V dropped 1 base and J dropped 7 bases, with 11 bases sitting between them. The CDR3 coding sequence is TGTGCCTGGAGTGGAGGGGCCCGGCAGCCCCAGCATTTT. Amino acids: CAWSGGARQPQHF.

The chain combines TRBV6-1 with TRBJ1-1; D ambiguous. The V gene lost 2 bases and the J gene lost 8 bases, with 15 bases spanning the gap. The length of the CDR3 is 14 residues. Looked up from germline, CDR1 is MNHNS and CDR2 is SASEGT. CDR3 in DNA: TGTGCCAGCAGTGAACCCGGGGTAGGACCCGAAGCTTTCTTT. Its protein product is CASSEPGVGPEAFF.

The CDR3 region has the DNA TGTGCCAGCAGCTTAGCTCGTCTAGCGGGGTCATCCCCCTACAATGAGCAGTTCTTC. Translating gives CASSLARLAGSSPYNEQFF. The chain joins TRBV7-8 to TRBJ2-1; 9 bases agree with TRBD2. Trimming took 0 bases from V and 2 from J; bases not matched to a gene: 11. CDR3 length equals 19 residues. Germline lookup yields CDR1 SGHVS and CDR2 FQNEAQ.

This clone showed up just a few times. The rearrangement joins TRBV7-8 to TRBJ1-5; weak D call: TRBD1 (6 bases). V was pared by 4 bases and J by 4 bases, with 8 bases between. Germline assignment: CDR1 SGHVS and CDR2 FQNEAQ. The CDR3 runs 13 residues. CDR3 in DNA: TGTGCCAGCAGCTCCGACAGGAATCAGCCCCAGCATTTT. As protein: CASSSDRNQPQHF. Filled out from reference TRBV7-8 and TRBJ1-5, the complete variable domain reads GAGVSQSPRYKVAKRGQDVALRCDPISGHVSLFWYQQALGQGPEFLTYFQNEAQLDKSGLPSDRFFAERPEGSVSTLKIQRTQQEDSAVYLCASSSDRNQPQHFGDGTRLSIL.

The chain has TRBV27 and TRBJ1-2, with D hard to call. The germline V and J ends were trimmed by 8 bases and 4 bases, with 14 bases remaining between them. The CDR3 extends over 13 amino acids. Germline V CDR1 and CDR2: MNHEY, SMNVEV (reference sequence). The CDR3 nucleotides read TGTGCCAGCCCCGTGGAGGTTCTCTATGGCTACACCTTC. It specifies CASPVEVLYGYTF.

This rearrangement joins TRBV9 to TRBJ2-1; 10 bases are a match to TRBD2. The CDR3 is made up of 17 amino acids. Trimming removed 0 bases from V and 6 bases from J; junction bases left unmatched: 9. Germline CDR1 SGDLS, CDR2 YYNGEE. CDR3 sequence: CASSVGFGAGGTNEQFF. The CDR3, as DNA: TGTGCCAGCAGCGTAGGATTCGGAGCGGGAGGGACCAATGAGCAGTTCTTC. The variable domain in full, completed from reference TRBV9 and TRBJ2-1, reads DSGVTQTPKHLITATGQRVTLRCSPRSGDLSVYWYQQSLDQGLQFLIQYYNGEERAKGNILERFSAQQFPDLHSELNLSSLELGDSALYFCASSVGFGAGGTNEQFFGPGTRLTVL.

The V call is TRBV7-3, the J call TRBJ2-5; 9 bases align to TRBD1. The junction had 11 bases not matched to a gene; V was cut back by 1 base and J by 5 bases. The V gene's germline CDR1 is SGHTA and CDR2 FQGTGA. The CDR3 totals 17 residues. CDR3 nucleotides: TGTGCCAGCAGCTTAAGAGGGACAGGGTGGCACGGGGAGACCCAGTACTTC. This translates into CASSLRGTGWHGETQYF.

The chain uses TRBV7-6 and TRBJ2-5; 12 bases match TRBD2. This CDR3 spans 15 amino acids. Germline CDR1 is SGHVS and CDR2 is FNYEAQ. V lost 6 bases, J lost 7 bases, and 9 bases stayed unmatched. As DNA, the CDR3 is TGTGCCAGCAGGTTGACTAGCGGGGGAACAGGGACCCAGTACTTC. Translated, it gives CASRLTSGGTGTQYF. The entire variable domain, with the rest obtained from reference TRBV7-6 and TRBJ2-5, is as follows: GAGVSQSPRYKVTKRGQDVALRCDPISGHVSLYWYRQALGQGPEFLTYFNYEAQQDKSGLPNDRFSAERPEGSISTLTIQRTEQRDSAMYRCASRLTSGGTGTQYFGPGTRLLVL.

This clone was detected only once. The chain joins TRBV9 to TRBJ2-4, with 13 bases matching TRBD2. CDR1 and CDR2 from the germline V gene are SGDLS and YYNGEE. This CDR3 contains 16 residues. V was pared by 3 bases and J by 4 bases, with 4 bases of the junction left unmatched. CDR3 sequence: CASSETSGRIKNIQYF. The CDR3, as DNA: TGTGCCAGCAGCGAGACTAGCGGGAGGATTAAAAACATTCAGTACTTC.

This chain joins TRBV12-5 and TRBJ2-1; 7 bases align to TRBD1. The J segment lost 3 bases and the V segment lost 1 base, leaving 3 bases of the junction unmatched. The CDR3 is 15 amino acids. Germline values: CDR1 LGHNT, CDR2 FRNRAP. The CDR3 region is CASGLGQGNYNEQFF. For the CDR3, the DNA is TGTGCTAGTGGTTTGGGACAGGGAAACTACAATGAGCAGTTCTTC.

The chain couples TRBV19 to TRBJ1-5, with D maybe TRBD1 (6 bases). V lost 7 bases and J lost 7, with 20 bases in between. The CDR3 is made up of 15 amino acids. Germline lookup yields CDR1 LNHDA and CDR2 SQIVND (reference sequence). Here the CDR3 reads CASTPVGGAGQPQHF. The CDR3 region has the DNA TGTGCCAGTACCCCTGTTGGGGGGGCAGGGCAGCCCCAGCATTTT.

This rearrangement joins TRBV13 to TRBJ1-5; TRBD1 matches 8 bases. The CDR3 is made up of 14 amino acids. Germline V gene lookup returns CDR1 PRHDT and CDR2 FYEKMQ (reference sequence). J gave up 6 bases and V 3 bases, and 4 bases lay outside the gene matches. This chain's CDR3 is CASSFGQGSQPQHF. The CDR3 nucleotides are TGTGCCAGCAGCTTCGGACAGGGAAGTCAGCCCCAGCATTTT. Together with reference TRBV13 and TRBJ1-5, the CDR3 gives the full variable domain: AAGVIQSPRHLIKEKRETATLKCYPIPRHDTVYWYQQGPGQDPQFLISFYEKMQSDKGSIPDRFSAQQFSDYHSELNMSSLELGDSALYFCASSFGQGSQPQHFGDGTRLSIL.

This sequence joins TRBV6-1 and TRBJ2-5; 14 nucleotides line up with TRBD2. The CDR3 runs 15 residues. Germline assignment: CDR1 MNHNS and CDR2 SASEGT. V lost 7 bases, J lost 3 bases, and 4 bases stayed unmatched. The CDR3: CASNPGLAGEETQYF. The CDR3 DNA follows: TGTGCCAGCAATCCGGGACTAGCGGGGGAAGAGACCCAGTACTTC.

The table lists this clone with a few counts. The chain links TRBV7-7 to TRBJ1-6; D remains unclear. CDR3 length: 13 amino acids. Germline V gene data show CDR1 as SSHAT and CDR2 as FNYEAQ (reference sequence). Trimming stripped 4 bases from V and 7 bases from J, with 8 bases between. The CDR3 DNA sequence: TGTGCCAGCAGCTCCAGTCCAAATTCACCCCTCCACTTT. It is translated as CASSSSPNSPLHF.

Here the CDR3 DNA reads TGTGCCATCGGTGGAATGACTAGCACAGATACGCAGTATTTT. It translates to CAIGGMTSTDTQYF. The rearrangement joins TRBV10-3 to TRBJ2-3; D is ambiguous. V lost 8 bases to trimming and J lost 0 bases, with 12 bases between them. This CDR3 is built from 14 residues. Germline loops: CDR1 ENHRY, CDR2 SYGVKD.

The chain has TRBV28 and TRBJ1-1; 8 bases match TRBD1. This CDR3 has 15 amino acids. Trimming cost V 2 bases and J 4 bases; bases outside gene matches: 6. CDR1 MDHEN and CDR2 SYDVKM come from the germline V gene. This chain's CDR3 is CASSLPGGVSTEAFF. The CDR3, as DNA: TGTGCCAGCAGTTTACCAGGGGGCGTGAGCACTGAAGCTTTCTTT.

This CDR3 is CASSPLGEAGQYF. The CDR3 bases are TGTGCCAGCAGCCCTCTTGGGGAGGCCGGTCAGTACTTC. This chain links TRBV28 with TRBJ2-7; tentatively, D is TRBD2 (6 bases). V was clipped by 6 bases and J by 10 bases, with 19 bases between them. Germline CDR1 and CDR2: MDHEN and SYDVKM. The CDR3 sequence is 13 residues long.

The chain recombines TRBV6-1 with TRBJ2-1, with 7 bases identical to TRBD2. Per the germline V gene, CDR1 is MNHNS and CDR2 is SASEGT. This CDR3 has 14 amino acids. Trimming took 8 bases from V and 3 from J; bases not matched to a gene: 7. The CDR3 DNA is TGTGCCAGCTCTATCCAGCGGGACTACAATGAGCAGTTCTTC. This sequence encodes CASSIQRDYNEQFF.

The chain employs TRBV5-1 and TRBJ2-1; D not certain. Trimming left V 3 bases short and J 0 bases short, with 10 bases between. Germline CDR1 is SGHRS and CDR2 is YFSETQ. This CDR3 spans 15 amino acids. The CDR3 protein is CASSSGSNSYNEQFF. CDR3 DNA sequence: TGCGCCAGCAGCTCCGGGTCCAACTCCTACAATGAGCAGTTCTTC.

The J gene is TRBJ2-3, the V gene TRBV27, with a possible D match to TRBD2 (6 bases). Deletions cut 7 bases from V and 5 bases from J, with 22 bases between. Looked up from germline, CDR1 is MNHEY and CDR2 is SMNVEV (reference sequence). CDR3 length: 16 residues. The CDR3 bases are TGTGCCAGCACTAACAATCGGGGGACGTGGGGAGATACGCAGTATTTT. Residues: CASTNNRGTWGDTQYF.

This chain joins TRBV30 and TRBJ2-3; D gene unclear. V gave up 2 bases and J gave up 14 bases, with 14 bases separating them. The CDR3 has 11 residues. CDR1 GTSNPN and CDR2 SVGIG come from the germline V gene (reference sequence). The CDR3 DNA reads as TGTGCCTGGAGTCCCGTGTTAGGCCCGTATTTT. The encoded protein is CAWSPVLGPYF.